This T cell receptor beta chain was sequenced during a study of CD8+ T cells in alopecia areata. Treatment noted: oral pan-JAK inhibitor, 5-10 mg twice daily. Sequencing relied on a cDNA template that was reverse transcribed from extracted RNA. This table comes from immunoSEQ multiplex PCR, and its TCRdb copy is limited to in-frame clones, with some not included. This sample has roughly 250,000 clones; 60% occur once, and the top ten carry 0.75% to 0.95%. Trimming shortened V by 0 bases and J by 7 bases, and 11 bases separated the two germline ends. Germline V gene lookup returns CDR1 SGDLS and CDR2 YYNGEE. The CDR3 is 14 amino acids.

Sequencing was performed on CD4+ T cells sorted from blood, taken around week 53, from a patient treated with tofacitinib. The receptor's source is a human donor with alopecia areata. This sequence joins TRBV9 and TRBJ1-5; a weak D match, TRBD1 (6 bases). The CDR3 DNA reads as TGTGCCAGCAGCGTAGATGGGGGGGCACAGCCCCAGCATTTT. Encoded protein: CASSVDGGAQPQHF.